This TCR beta chain was profiled in a study of Ad26.COV2.S vaccination and SARS-CoV-2 variants. Sequenced by immunoSEQ multiplex PCR; TCRdb stores in-frame clones only, minus some. The table records fewer than 400,000 clones, 85% of them present only once. Treatment denoted: roughly 18 received Ad26.COV2.S at low or high dose, single or two shots; about 5 received placebo; per-sample allocation not given. It was on day 63 after the first vaccine or placebo injection that samples were taken. CDR3 length: 17 amino acids. CDR1 and CDR2 (germline): SGHNT, YYREEE (reference sequence). V shed 0 bases and J 2 bases; nucleotides not matched to a gene: 8.

The V call is TRBV5-4, the J call TRBJ2-3; 8 bases line up with TRBD1. Sequencing was performed on peripheral blood, taken in a trial of Ad26.COV2.S vaccine versus placebo. The receptor comes from a person between 18 and 65 years old who received the Ad26.COV2.S COVID-19 vaccine or a placebo. CDR3 residues: CASSLAGQGAYTDTQYF. For the CDR3, the DNA is TGTGCCAGCAGCTTGGCCGGACAGGGAGCATACACAGATACGCAGTATTTT.